These 19 T cell receptor beta chains were sequenced from one sample in a study of CD8+ T cells in alopecia areata. Following extraction, RNA underwent reverse transcription to cDNA, which served as the sequencing template. Repertoires were generated with immunoSEQ multiplex PCR, while TCRdb's copy carries only in-frame clones and drops some. The table shows over 95,000 clones, with roughly three fifths occurring only once. Treatment here: oral pan-JAK inhibitor, 5-10 mg twice daily. The sequenced sample was CD4+ T cells sorted from blood, obtained at week 24, from a patient treated with tofacitinib. These receptors all stem from a human donor with alopecia areata.

This chain connects TRBV30 to TRBJ2-2, with D perhaps matching TRBD2 (6 bases). V was pared by 4 bases and J by 4 bases, with 10 bases between. The CDR3 totals 13 residues. Germline V gene data show CDR1 as GTSNPN and CDR2 as SVGIG (reference sequence). CDR3 in DNA: TGTGCCTGGATTCCGGGGGTCACCGGGGAGCTGTTTTTT. Translating it yields CAWIPGVTGELFF.

The V and J genes are TRBV7-9 and TRBJ1-2; D is unclear. There are 15 residues in the CDR3. Germline V gives CDR1 SEHNR, CDR2 FQNEAQ (reference sequence). Trimming took off 6 bases at V and 6 bases at J, with 20 bases between the two ends. In nucleotides, the CDR3 is TGTGCCAGCAGATTCGAGATGGGGAAGTTAGATGGCTACACCTTC. Its translation is CASRFEMGKLDGYTF.

This chain uses TRBV7-2 with TRBJ2-5; 13 bases match TRBD2. Germline trimming cut 0 bases from V and 4 bases from J; bases unmatched to any gene: 14. This CDR3 has 20 residues. CDR1 SGHTA and CDR2 FQGNSA come from the germline V gene. CDR3 in amino acids: CASSLAFAWTSGGQGETQYF. The CDR3 coding sequence is TGTGCCAGCAGCTTAGCGTTCGCCTGGACTAGCGGGGGCCAAGGAGAGACCCAGTACTTC. The complete variable domain, with remaining parts taken from reference TRBV7-2 and TRBJ2-5, reads GAGVSQSPSNKVTEKGKDVELRCDPISGHTALYWYRQSLGQGLEFLIYFQGNSAPDKSGLPSDRFSAERTGGSVSTLTIQRTQQEDSAVYLCASSLAFAWTSGGQGETQYFGPGTRLLVL.

V is TRBV5-6 and J is TRBJ2-1; 7 nucleotides line up with TRBD2. Trimming at V came to 4 bases and at J to 2 bases, leaving 6 bases not matched to a gene. The CDR3 is 15 residues long. The germline CDR1 and CDR2 sequences are SGHDT and YYEEEE. The CDR3 loop reads CASSQHGGTYNEQFF. As DNA, the CDR3 is TGTGCCAGCAGCCAGCACGGGGGGACCTACAATGAGCAGTTCTTC.

The V gene is TRBV29-1, the J gene TRBJ2-1; possibly TRBD1 for D (5 bases). Germline CDR1 SQVTM, CDR2 ANQGSEA. The CDR3 runs to 12 residues. Trimming removed 5 bases at V and 3 bases at J, with 8 bases between. DNA for the CDR3: TGCAGCGTTAGACAGAACTACAATGAGCAGTTCTTC. It yields the protein CSVRQNYNEQFF.

This rearrangement joins TRBV5-1 to TRBJ2-7; tentatively, D is TRBD1 (7 bases). The CDR3 spans 15 residues. The ends were cut back, 2 bases at V and 2 bases at J, with 14 bases in the middle. Germline loops: CDR1 SGHRS, CDR2 YFSETQ. The CDR3 DNA sequence: TGCGCCAGCAGCTTCACCCAGGGGGGACCCTACGAGCAGTACTTC. It codes for CASSFTQGGPYEQYF.

This clone was observed a handful of times. The chain carries TRBV10-3 and TRBJ2-2; no clear D. V was clipped by 8 bases and J by 4 bases, with 5 bases between them. Germline V gene sequence: CDR1 ENHRY, CDR2 SYGVKD. The CDR3 has 11 amino acids. The CDR3 here is CAIGVTGELFF. In nucleotides, the CDR3 is TGTGCCATCGGAGTCACCGGGGAGCTGTTTTTT.

This clone was counted a few times. The V call is TRBV5-1, the J call TRBJ2-3, with D perhaps matching TRBD1 (7 bases). Germline V gives CDR1 SGHRS, CDR2 YFSETQ. The CDR3 consists of 14 residues. Trimming pared 6 bases from V and 3 bases from J, leaving 14 bases between. CDR3 sequence reads: CASTSQGGTDTQYF. The CDR3, as DNA: TGCGCCAGCACCTCCCAGGGGGGAACAGATACGCAGTATTTT.

The chain employs TRBV7-9 and TRBJ2-3; 8 bases agree with TRBD2. Germline CDR1 reads SEHNR; CDR2 reads FQNEAQ (reference sequence). With V trimmed by 5 bases and J by 0 bases, 13 bases remained unmatched. CDR3 length equals 18 residues. CDR3 coding DNA: TGTGCCAGCAGCCCCGGGACTAGGAGTCCGGCTAGCACAGATACGCAGTATTTT. Its protein product is CASSPGTRSPASTDTQYF.

This clone appeared a few times. This chain uses TRBV6-1 with TRBJ1-1, with D possibly TRBD1 on 5 matching bases. Germline CDR1 and CDR2: MNHNS and SASEGT. The CDR3 runs to 15 residues. Trimming cost V 6 bases and J 1 base, with 15 bases left between them. The CDR3: CASRGGTVRNTEAFF. CDR3 DNA: TGTGCCAGCAGGGGGGGGACGGTTAGGAACACTGAAGCTTTCTTT.

The rearrangement joins TRBV7-2 to TRBJ2-1, with 10 bases that match TRBD2. The germline CDR1 and CDR2 sequences are SGHTA and FQGNSA. J lost 10 bases, V lost 3 bases, and 12 bases had no gene match. The CDR3 contains 16 residues. Written as DNA, the CDR3 is TGTGCCAGCAGCTTGGTGGCTAGCGGGGGTTTGGTCGAGCAGTTCTTC. Residues: CASSLVASGGLVEQFF.

This clone was detected only a few times. The CDR3 reads CASSRNGRGPRGDEQYF. The CDR3 DNA is TGCGCCAGCAGCCGGAACGGGAGGGGGCCCCGCGGCGACGAGCAGTACTTC. V usage is TRBV4-1 and J usage is TRBJ2-7; D perhaps matches TRBD2 (8 bases). CDR1 and CDR2 (germline): MGHRA, YSYEKL. The length of the CDR3 is 17 residues. Between the trimmed V and J ends, which lost 4 bases and 5 bases, there was a span of 24 bases.

This sequence joins TRBV29-1 and TRBJ1-4; D might be TRBD1 (5 bases). The germline V gene has CDR1 SQVTM and CDR2 ANQGSEA. This CDR3 has 14 residues. Trimming stripped 7 bases from V and 0 bases from J, with 12 bases between. This CDR3 reads CSAGGGSTNEKLFF. The CDR3, as DNA: TGCAGCGCTGGGGGGGGTTCAACTAATGAAAAACTGTTTTTT.

This clone was found a few times. V usage is TRBV19 and J usage is TRBJ1-1; 9 bases are a match to TRBD1. With 5 bases clipped from V and 0 bases from J, the junction kept 4 bases outside the gene matches. CDR1 and CDR2 (germline): LNHDA, SQIVND (reference sequence). CDR3 length equals 15 residues. The CDR3 reads CASSPYRGLNTEAFF. CDR3 bases: TGTGCCAGTAGTCCATACAGGGGGCTGAACACTGAAGCTTTCTTT.

This clone was seen a handful of times. The J gene is TRBJ1-2, the V gene TRBV29-1, with D hard to call. Trimming took 7 bases from V and 4 from J, leaving 13 bases between them. Germline V gene sequence: CDR1 SQVTM, CDR2 ANQGSEA. The CDR3 consists of 12 residues. CDR3 in amino acids: CSASFGLYGYTF. In DNA form, the CDR3 reads TGCAGCGCCTCGTTCGGTCTCTATGGCTACACCTTC.

Here the CDR3 reads CATSIDRTTGELFF. In DNA, the CDR3 is TGTGCCACCAGCATAGACAGGACCACCGGGGAGCTGTTTTTT. This rearrangement joins TRBV15 to TRBJ2-2; possible D gene TRBD1, 6 bases. The length of the CDR3 is 14 residues. CDR1 and CDR2 (germline): LNHNV, YYDKDF (reference sequence). V gave up 4 bases and J gave up 4 bases, with 10 bases separating them.

The chain carries TRBV5-1 and TRBJ2-7, with D maybe TRBD2 (5 bases). The CDR3 extends over 13 amino acids. The germline V gene has CDR1 SGHRS and CDR2 YFSETQ. Trimming cost V 5 bases and J 6 bases, with 15 bases left between them. DNA for the CDR3: TGCGCCAGCAGTATAGCGCTGGCGAGCGAGCAGTACTTC. This encodes CASSIALASEQYF.

This clone has only one observation. This rearrangement joins TRBV30 to TRBJ1-2, with a possible D match to TRBD1 (6 bases). V was trimmed by 3 bases and J by 3 bases, leaving 26 bases between them. Looked up from germline, CDR1 is GTSNPN and CDR2 is SVGIG (reference sequence). The CDR3 spans 18 residues. The CDR3 nucleotides read TGTGCCTGGAGCCTTAGAAGCGGACAGCCACTCCCCGACTATGGCTACACCTTC. Residues: CAWSLRSGQPLPDYGYTF.

V and J are TRBV29-1 and TRBJ2-5; D is possibly TRBD2 (5 bases). V was shortened by 6 bases and J by 4 bases, with 9 bases between the two germline ends. CDR1 and CDR2 from the germline V gene are SQVTM and ANQGSEA. The CDR3 covers 11 residues. CDR3 coding DNA: TGCAGCGTGGACTTCCCAGAGACCCAGTACTTC. Its protein is CSVDFPETQYF.